This entry is about one TCR beta chain. The antigen is unknown. Only in-frame clones appear in the TCRdb table, and some are missing; sequencing was by immunoSEQ multiplex PCR. The table shows 150,000 or so clones, with approximately 93% occurring only once. These data come from a study of T cell responses to AZD1222 COVID-19 vaccine. In the study overall: Whether given at about 4 or about 12 weeks, second doses were pooled.

This CDR3 is built from 16 residues. The V gene's germline CDR1 is LGHNT and CDR2 FRNRAP. With 3 bases clipped from V and 3 bases from J, the junction kept 11 bases outside the gene matches. The study, taken as a whole, reports: Researchers report vaccine-associated CD4 TCRs spanning spike, with dominance at 160-218 and 743-854. Close to half of spike-specific TCRs reportedly recognize unmutated variant regions. It should be noted that donors were predominantly white British and more often female, and clonal diversity was possibly underestimated.

Sequenced here: peripheral blood, sampled on day 0 of AZD1222 vaccination. This rearrangement joins TRBV12-5 to TRBJ2-7; 7 nucleotides line up with TRBD1. The TCR originated in an adult in good health. The CDR3 nucleotides read TGTGCTAGTGGTTTTGGGGGACAGAGTATAGGCTACGAGCAGTACTTC. Its translation is CASGFGGQSIGYEQYF.